This TCR beta chain comes out of a study of shared clonotypes between healthy human individuals. Germline loops: CDR1 SQVTM, CDR2 ANQGSEA. The CDR3 consists of 13 residues. Trimming removed 7 bases from V and 2 bases from J, with 14 bases in between. Here immunoSEQ multiplex PCR was the method, and the copy in TCRdb shows in-frame clones only, minus some. The sample shows around 1,000,000 clones, roughly 80% of them seen only once. For this clone: The antigen is undetermined.

Overall study findings and caveats: Roughly 5% of naive CD4 clonotypes were common to several donors. Generation probability values for non-shared clonotypes were lower than those for clonotypes shared by all four donors.

Sequences were obtained from memory CD4+ T cells from PBMCs. Sample subset: CD45RA-negative fraction. The clonotype originates from a man aged 18 to 30 in good health. Some clones in this sample may be carry-over from other donors' samples. The chain recombines TRBV29-1 with TRBJ2-5, with a weak D call TRBD1 (5 bases). For the CDR3, the DNA is TGCAGCGGGATCAGGGATCTTCAAGAGACCCAGTACTTC. This gives the protein CSGIRDLQETQYF.